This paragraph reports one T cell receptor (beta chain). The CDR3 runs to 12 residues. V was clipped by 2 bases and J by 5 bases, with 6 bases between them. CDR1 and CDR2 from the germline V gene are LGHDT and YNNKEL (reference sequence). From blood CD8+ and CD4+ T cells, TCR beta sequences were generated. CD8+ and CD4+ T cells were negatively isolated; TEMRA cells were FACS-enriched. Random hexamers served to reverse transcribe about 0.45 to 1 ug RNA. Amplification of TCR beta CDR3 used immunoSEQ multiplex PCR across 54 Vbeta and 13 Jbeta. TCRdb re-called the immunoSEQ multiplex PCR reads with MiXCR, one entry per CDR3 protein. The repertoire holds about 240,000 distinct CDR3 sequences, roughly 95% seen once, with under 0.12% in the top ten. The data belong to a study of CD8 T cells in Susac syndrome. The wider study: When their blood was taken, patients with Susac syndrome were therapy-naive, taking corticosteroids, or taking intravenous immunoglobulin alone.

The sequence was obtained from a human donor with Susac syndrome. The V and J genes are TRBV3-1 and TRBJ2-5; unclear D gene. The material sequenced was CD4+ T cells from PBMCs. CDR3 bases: TGTGCCAGCAGCCAAATTTGGGAGACCCAGTACTTC. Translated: CASSQIWETQYF.